Below, 28 T cell receptor beta chains from the same sample are listed, as sequenced in a study of neurological immune-mediated disorders (dated by TCRdb to the late 2010s). The time point label corresponds to: longitudinal time-point 1 (baseline). Library creation used 5' RACE. The instrument was an Illumina HiSeq 2500. TCRdb passed the public sequencing reads through fastp at Q25 and MiXCR, retaining productive beta sequences. Rows with a matching CDR3 protein are joined into one entry that keeps the most common DNA and genes. Counted in this sample were over 70,000 distinct CDR3 sequences; approximately 10% of them appeared once. Of the sample, 9.5% to 10% is held by the ten largest clones. Sequencing was performed on PBMCs. The source of these receptors is a man younger than 40 in good health.

In its sample, this clonotype was seen many times. This chain joins TRBV7-3 and TRBJ2-1; 14 nucleotides align to TRBD2. The germline CDR1 and CDR2 sequences are SGHTA and FQGTGA. Trimming took 4 bases from V and 0 from J; bases not matched to a gene: 8. The CDR3 sequence is 19 residues long. Here the CDR3 DNA reads TGTGCCAGCAGCTCTTACCCGACTAGCGGGAGGGACTCCTACAATGAGCAGTTCTTC. Its translation is CASSSYPTSGRDSYNEQFF.

This clonotype was counted at least ten times. The chain carries TRBV4-2 and TRBJ2-7; D gene unclear. The V gene's germline CDR1 is LGHNA and CDR2 YNFKEQ. The CDR3 contains 14 residues. The V and J ends lost 1 base and 3 bases respectively, with 10 bases between them. CDR3 in amino acids: CASSQGLFDYEQYF. CDR3 DNA: TGTGCCAGCAGCCAAGGGCTTTTCGACTACGAGCAGTACTTC.

In the case of this clonotype: Sequence at one end of the junction differs from germline and may be a read error. The chain couples TRBV3-1 to TRBJ1-4; 8 bases fit TRBD1. In germline, CDR1 is LGHDT, CDR2 YNNKEL (reference sequence). The CDR3 has 16 residues. The CDR3 loop reads CDSSGLGQGNNEKLFF. The CDR3 nucleotides are TGTGACAGCAGCGGTCTAGGACAGGGTAATAATGAAAAACTGTTCTTT.

Points on this clonotype: This may be a read error: a much more frequent sequence differs by one nucleotide. V gene TRBV5-1 combines with J gene TRBJ2-3, with 10 bases lining up with TRBD2. Germline CDR1 reads SGHRS; CDR2 reads YFSETQ. The ends lost 4 bases at V and 2 bases at J; junction bases unmatched: 4. CDR3 size: 15 residues. The CDR3 is CASSDGTSDTDTQYF. The CDR3 region has the DNA TGCGCCAGCAGCGATGGGACTAGCGACACAGATACGCAGTATTTT.

This clonotype was seen at least ten times. The genes are TRBV7-8 and TRBJ1-4; D may be TRBD1 (6 bases). CDR1 is SGHVS and CDR2 is FQNEAQ in the germline V gene. This CDR3 is 17 amino acids long. V lost 0 bases and J 3 bases, leaving 14 bases between the germline ends. As DNA, the CDR3 is TGTGCCAGCAGCTTAGCGTTAGGGGGGTTGGCTAATGAAAAACTGTTTTTT. It specifies CASSLALGGLANEKLFF. Variable domain in full (rest from reference TRBV7-8 and TRBJ1-4): GAGVSQSPRYKVAKRGQDVALRCDPISGHVSLFWYQQALGQGPEFLTYFQNEAQLDKSGLPSDRFFAERPEGSVSTLKIQRTQQEDSAVYLCASSLALGGLANEKLFFGSGTQLSVL.

Comment on this clonotype: The junction does not match germline at one end; this may be a read error. The chain uses TRBV14 and TRBJ2-7; 7 bases map to TRBD1. This CDR3 spans 14 amino acids. Germline V gene lookup returns CDR1 SGHDN and CDR2 FVKESK. The CDR3 sequence: CASSPGTVTYEQHF. As DNA, the CDR3 is TGTGCCAGCAGCCCCGGGACAGTCACCTACGAGCAGCACTTC.

This clonotype was picked up many times. The J gene is TRBJ2-1, the V gene TRBV5-1; TRBD2 is a possible D gene (5 bases). Germline CDR1 SGHRS, CDR2 YFSETQ. This CDR3 is built from 15 residues. V lost 4 bases and J lost 5, with 16 bases in between. The CDR3, as DNA: TGCGCCAGCAGCCAGAGGCTAGCACAAGACAATGAGCAGTTCTTC. It is translated as CASSQRLAQDNEQFF.

This clonotype was picked up many times. CDR3 DNA: TGTGCCAGCAGCTTAGCCGGACAGTCACTGGAGACCCAGTACTTC. Protein product: CASSLAGQSLETQYF. This chain uses TRBV7-2 with TRBJ2-5; perhaps TRBD1 as D (6 bases). Trimming shortened V by 0 bases and J by 5 bases, and 13 bases separated the two germline ends. The CDR3 consists of 15 residues. Germline CDR1 and CDR2: SGHTA and FQGNSA.

At least ten counts were recorded for this clonotype. This chain links TRBV29-1 with TRBJ1-2; 7 nucleotides match TRBD1. V gave up 7 bases and J gave up 1 base; unmatched junction bases: 6. This CDR3 has 13 residues. Germline V gene lookup returns CDR1 SQVTM and CDR2 ANQGSEA. CDR3 in amino acids: CSGSDRINYGYTF. CDR3 sequence (DNA): TGCAGCGGGTCGGACAGGATTAACTATGGCTACACCTTC.

This clonotype was picked up many times. The chain uses TRBV5-1 and TRBJ2-1; weak D call: TRBD2 (6 bases). V shed 4 bases and J shed 15 bases, with 11 bases lying between them. Germline CDR1 SGHRS, CDR2 YFSETQ. The CDR3 spans 10 residues. CDR3 coding DNA: TGCGCCAGCAGCGGTACTAGCCTGTTCTTC. It codes for CASSGTSLFF.

This clonotype was seen at least ten times. The chain recombines TRBV5-1 with TRBJ1-2; D is unclear. Germline V gives CDR1 SGHRS, CDR2 YFSETQ. Trimming removed 0 bases at V and 4 bases at J, with 10 bases between. This CDR3 has 14 amino acids. The CDR3 sequence is CASSLEAAAYGYTF. CDR3 in DNA: TGCGCCAGCAGCTTGGAGGCGGCAGCCTATGGCTACACCTTC.

This clonotype occurred many times. The rearrangement links TRBV20-1 to TRBJ2-4; 8 bases align to TRBD2. V shed 3 bases, J shed 5 bases, and the junction held 6 bases outside the gene matches. This CDR3 region has 14 residues. Germline CDR1 DFQATT, CDR2 SNEGSKA (reference sequence). The CDR3 reads CSASRKRGQNIQYF. CDR3 bases: TGCAGTGCTAGCCGTAAGCGGGGGCAAAACATTCAGTACTTC.

This clonotype was seen repeatedly, ten times or more. V is TRBV29-1 and J is TRBJ2-2; D perhaps matches TRBD2 (6 bases). The length of the CDR3 is 15 residues. Deletions cut 1 base from V and 0 bases from J, with 9 bases between. In germline, CDR1 is SQVTM, CDR2 ANQGSEA. The CDR3 sequence: CSVEGGGTNTGELFF. The CDR3 coding sequence is TGCAGCGTTGAAGGTGGGGGGACGAACACCGGGGAGCTGTTTTTT.

In this sample, this clonotype turned up many times. The CDR3 region is CASSLDREGAFF. DNA of the CDR3: TGTGCCAGCAGCTTAGATCGGGAAGGAGCTTTCTTT. The gene calls are TRBV7-9 and TRBJ1-1; D ambiguous. V dropped 1 base and J dropped 10 bases, with 10 bases sitting between them. The CDR3 extends over 12 amino acids. CDR1 is SEHNR and CDR2 is FQNEAQ in the germline V gene (reference sequence).

At least ten counts were recorded for this clonotype. J is TRBJ1-1 and V is TRBV6-5, with TRBD1 matching 7 bases. There are 14 residues in the CDR3. The germline gives CDR1 MNHEY, CDR2 SVGAGI. The ends lost 7 bases at V and 4 bases at J; junction bases unmatched: 9. DNA for the CDR3: TGTGCCAGCACCCGGGACAGTGGGGGCACTGAAGCTTTCTTT. Translated, it gives CASTRDSGGTEAFF.

Ten or more counts support this clonotype. This chain uses TRBV5-1 with TRBJ1-1; no reliable D call. Germline V gene data show CDR1 as SGHRS and CDR2 as YFSETQ. The CDR3 extends over 13 amino acids. Trimming pared 0 bases from V and 2 bases from J, leaving 5 bases between. CDR3 nucleotide sequence: TGCGCCAGCAGCTTGGCCAGTAACACTGAAGCTTTCTTT. It is translated as CASSLASNTEAFF.

This clonotype was found many times. This sequence joins TRBV12-3 or TRBV12-4 and TRBJ2-4, with 10 positions matching TRBD1. The ends lost 7 bases at V and 9 bases at J; junction bases unmatched: 6. CDR3 length equals 13 residues. The CDR3 DNA reads TGTGCCAGCAACACCGGGACAGGGGTCATTCAGTACTTC. As protein: CASNTGTGVIQYF.

This clonotype was observed many times. V and J are TRBV30 and TRBJ2-3; 9 bases are shared with TRBD2. Germline V gene sequence: CDR1 GTSNPN, CDR2 SVGIG (reference sequence). The V segment lost 0 bases and the J segment 0 bases; nucleotides outside the gene matches: 1. The CDR3 contains 15 residues. CDR3 protein: CAWSVGLASTDTQYF. As DNA, the CDR3 is TGTGCCTGGAGTGTGGGACTAGCTAGCACAGATACGCAGTATTTT.

This clonotype has ten or more counts. The rearrangement uses TRBV5-6 and TRBJ2-5; the match to TRBD1 covers 7 bases. Trimming took 1 base from V and 13 from J; bases not matched to a gene: 13. Per the germline V gene, CDR1 is SGHDT and CDR2 is YYEEEE. CDR3 length: 14 residues. CDR3 region: CASSLYKRQGFSYF. CDR3 bases: TGTGCCAGCAGCTTGTACAAAAGACAGGGCTTTTCGTACTTC.

This clonotype was counted at least ten times. V gene TRBV11-2 combines with J gene TRBJ1-1, with D unclear. This CDR3 has 15 residues. Trimming shortened V by 0 bases and J by 0 bases, and 8 bases separated the two germline ends. The germline CDR1 and CDR2 sequences are SGHAT and FQNNGV. DNA for the CDR3: TGTGCCAGCAGCTTAGATGGCGGAATGAACACTGAAGCTTTCTTT. Its translation is CASSLDGGMNTEAFF.

This clonotype was observed many times. This sequence joins TRBV7-2 and TRBJ2-7, with D perhaps matching TRBD1 (7 bases). Trimming pared 0 bases from V and 3 bases from J, leaving 15 bases between. From germline, CDR1 is SGHTA and CDR2 FQGNSA. This CDR3 is built from 16 residues. The CDR3 sequence is CASSLAVQGRYYEQYF. CDR3 bases: TGTGCCAGCAGCTTAGCCGTACAGGGGAGGTACTACGAGCAGTACTTC.

This clonotype was detected many times. The chain employs TRBV10-3 and TRBJ2-2; D possibly matches TRBD1 or TRBD2 (6 bases each). Trimming pared 4 bases from V and 0 bases from J, leaving 9 bases between. The CDR3 is 15 amino acids. Per the germline V gene, CDR1 is ENHRY and CDR2 is SYGVKD. The CDR3 spells CAISGGATNTGELFF. CDR3 bases: TGTGCCATCAGTGGGGGGGCAACGAACACCGGGGAGCTGTTTTTT.

This clonotype occurred a few times. The chain links TRBV5-1 to TRBJ2-5; TRBD2 agrees at 9 bases. The CDR3 sequence is 16 residues long. Trimming at V came to 2 bases and at J to 4 bases, leaving 9 bases not matched to a gene. Per germline, CDR1 SGHRS and CDR2 YFSETQ. This chain's CDR3 is CASSFDRGRAGETQYF. Here the CDR3 DNA reads TGCGCCAGCAGCTTCGATCGCGGGAGGGCCGGAGAGACCCAGTACTTC. The full variable domain, in which reference TRBV5-1 and TRBJ2-5 provide the parts outside the CDR3, is KAGVTQTPRYLIKTRGQQVTLSCSPISGHRSVSWYQQTPGQGLQFLFEYFSETQRNKGNFPGRFSGRQFSNSRSEMNVSTLELGDSALYLCASSFDRGRAGETQYFGPGTRLLVL.

This clonotype was counted ten times or more. The chain uses TRBV5-1 and TRBJ2-7, with 7 positions matching TRBD1. J gave up 4 bases and V 8 bases, and 6 bases lay outside the gene matches. Germline V gene data show CDR1 as SGHRS and CDR2 as YFSETQ. The CDR3 contains 12 residues. The DNA of the CDR3 is TGCGCCAGTAAAGAGGGGGCGTACGAGCAGTACTTC. Encoded protein: CASKEGAYEQYF.

This clonotype came up many times. This chain connects TRBV12-3 or TRBV12-4 to TRBJ1-2; D uncertain. Trimming removed 5 bases from V and 8 bases from J, with 15 bases in between. This CDR3 comprises 13 residues. This chain's CDR3 is CASSPGVLRGYTF. DNA for the CDR3: TGTGCCAGCAGTCCCGGGGTCCTGAGGGGCTACACCTTC.

This clonotype was recorded many times. The V gene is TRBV29-1, the J gene TRBJ2-6; D tentatively fits TRBD1 or TRBD2 (5 bases each). The V gene lost 3 bases and the J gene lost 0 bases, with 15 bases spanning the gap. The germline gives CDR1 SQVTM, CDR2 ANQGSEA. The CDR3 has 17 amino acids. The CDR3 bases are TGCAGCGTTGACGCCTCGCCGAGGGGCTCTGGGGCCAACGTCCTGACTTTC. Protein: CSVDASPRGSGANVLTF.

As to this clonotype: Being one base from a much bigger clone, this may be a read error. The rearrangement uses TRBV15 and TRBJ2-7; possibly TRBD1 for D (6 bases). CDR3 length equals 16 residues. CDR1 and CDR2 from the germline V gene are LNHNV and YYDKDF (reference sequence). For the CDR3, the DNA is TGTGCCACCATCAGAGAATCGACAGGAGCGGCCGGCGAGCAGTACTTC. This translates into CATIRESTGAAGEQYF. The entire variable domain, with the rest obtained from reference TRBV15 and TRBJ2-7, is as follows: DAMVIQNPRYQVTQFGKPVTLSCSQTLNHNVMYWYQQKSSQAPKLLFHYYDKDFNNEADTPDNFQSRRPNTSFCFLDIRSPGLGDTAMYLCATIRESTGAAGEQYFGPGTRLTVT.

This clonotype was counted between two and nine times. The chain employs TRBV10-3 and TRBJ2-2; D unresolved. V lost 2 bases and J lost 2, with 12 bases in between. CDR3 length: 16 amino acids. Germline assignment: CDR1 ENHRY and CDR2 SYGVKD. The CDR3, as DNA: TGTGCCATCAGTGAGGTGGCTTACCTAAACACCGGGGAGCTGTTTTTT. Translating it yields CAISEVAYLNTGELFF.